The 16 T cell receptor beta chains given below trace back to one sample, sequenced in a study of T cells and Merkel cell carcinoma outcomes. Generated by immunoSEQ multiplex PCR, the TCRdb table keeps only in-frame clones and is missing some. The top ten clones hold roughly 5.2% of a sample with several hundred clones, 91% of them seen once. The sample was tumor tissue from Merkel cell carcinoma. Receptors originate from a human donor with Merkel cell carcinoma.

This clone was seen once. The chain couples TRBV7-9 to TRBJ2-5; TRBD2 matches at 9 bases. V lost 4 bases and J lost 3; bases outside the gene matches: 3. The germline V gene has CDR1 SEHNR and CDR2 FQNEAQ (reference sequence). The CDR3 loop spans 14 amino acids. Here the CDR3 reads CASSSSGVKETQYF. The CDR3, as DNA: TGTGCCAGCAGCTCTAGCGGGGTAAAAGAGACCCAGTACTTC.

Concerning this clone itself: The junction shows a germline mismatch at one end, possibly a read error. The rearrangement links TRBV28 to TRBJ2-2; the D gene is possibly TRBD1 (5 bases). CDR1 is MDHEN, CDR2 SYDVKM, per germline. The CDR3 covers 16 residues. CDR3 sequence: CASSLSPRTNTRELFF. CDR3 in DNA: TGTGCCAGCAGTTTATCACCCAGGACAAACACCAGGGAGCTGTTTTTT.

J is TRBJ1-4 and V is TRBV13; D call uncertain. Germline CDR1 and CDR2: PRHDT and FYEKMQ (reference sequence). The V end was cut by 2 bases, the J end by 6 bases, with 16 bases between. The CDR3 runs to 16 residues. The CDR3 here is CASSLRSGEAYEKLFF. CDR3 sequence (DNA): TGTGCCAGCAGCTTAAGAAGTGGGGAAGCCTATGAAAAACTGTTTTTT.

The CDR3 loop is CASSYGQETQYF. CDR3 DNA sequence: TGTGCCAGCAGTTACGGGCAAGAGACCCAGTACTTC. The V gene is TRBV6-6, the J gene TRBJ2-5; no clear D gene. CDR3 size: 12 residues. The V end was cut by 2 bases, the J end by 2 bases, with 3 bases between. CDR1 is MNHNY, CDR2 SVGAGI, per germline (reference sequence).

This clone has only one observation. J is TRBJ1-4 and V is TRBV6-5; D uncertain. This CDR3 spans 15 amino acids. Trimming removed 3 bases from V and 8 bases from J, with 16 bases in between. Germline CDR1 MNHEY, CDR2 SVGAGI. The CDR3 DNA reads as TGTGCCAGCAGTTATGGTTTAGGGAGAAACGAAAAACTGTTTTTT. Translating gives CASSYGLGRNEKLFF.

This chain joins TRBV18 and TRBJ1-2; weak D call: TRBD1 (6 bases). CDR3 length: 13 residues. Germline V gene sequence: CDR1 KGHSH, CDR2 LQKENI. Trimming cost V 5 bases and J 6 bases, with 13 bases left between them. The CDR3 loop reads CASSGQGIDGYTF. The CDR3 DNA reads TGTGCCAGCTCAGGGCAGGGGATAGATGGCTACACCTTC.

The chain recombines TRBV29-1 with TRBJ2-1, with TRBD2 as a possible D gene (5 bases). This CDR3 has 13 residues. CDR1 is SQVTM, CDR2 ANQGSEA, per germline. V lost 5 bases to trimming and J lost 0 bases, with 8 bases between them. CDR3 sequence: CSVSAGSYNEQFF. The CDR3 DNA sequence: TGCAGCGTTTCGGCGGGCTCCTACAATGAGCAGTTCTTC.

This clone has just a few counts. The CDR3 reads CASSLNGNSNQPQHF. The CDR3, as DNA: TGTGCCAGCAGCTTGAACGGTAATAGCAATCAGCCCCAGCATTTT. This chain connects TRBV5-8 to TRBJ1-5; D not resolved. There are 15 residues in the CDR3. Germline V gene data show CDR1 as SGHTS and CDR2 as YDEGEE. With 1 base removed from V and 0 bases from J, the gap between germline ends came to 8 bases.

The rearrangement joins TRBV14 to TRBJ1-6, with 7 bases identical to TRBD1. With V trimmed by 3 bases and J by 4 bases, 3 bases remained unmatched. Germline V gene data show CDR1 as SGHDN and CDR2 as FVKESK. This CDR3 is built from 15 residues. CDR3 in amino acids: CASSQGQRYNSPLHF. In DNA, the CDR3 is TGTGCCAGCAGCCAGGGACAGCGGTATAATTCACCCCTCCACTTT.

This chain connects TRBV10-3 to TRBJ1-1; maybe TRBD1 (5 bases). From germline, CDR1 is ENHRY and CDR2 SYGVKD. This CDR3 is 13 amino acids long. The V end lost 7 bases, the J end lost 1 base, and 10 bases lay between the germline ends. CDR3 sequence reads: CAIMGPGNTEAFF. The CDR3 coding sequence is TGTGCCATCATGGGGCCGGGGAACACTGAAGCTTTCTTT.

The chain employs TRBV19 and TRBJ2-1; a possible D gene is TRBD2 (5 bases). Trimming took off 1 base at V and 7 bases at J, with 14 bases between the two ends. The germline V gene encodes CDR1 LNHDA and CDR2 SQIVND (reference sequence). The CDR3 is 15 residues long. The CDR3 spells CASSIGPLEGNEQFF. CDR3 DNA sequence: TGTGCCAGTAGTATAGGGCCCTTAGAGGGTAATGAGCAGTTCTTC. Drawing the rest from reference TRBV19 and TRBJ2-1, the complete variable domain is DGGITQSPKYLFRKEGQNVTLSCEQNLNHDAMYWYRQDPGQGLRLIYYSQIVNDFQKGDIAEGYSVSREKKESFPLTVTSAQKNPTAFYLCASSIGPLEGNEQFFGPGTRLTVL.

The chain joins TRBV27 to TRBJ2-5; 11 nucleotides line up with TRBD1. Germline CDR1 reads MNHEY; CDR2 reads SMNVEV (reference sequence). The CDR3 covers 16 residues. V gave up 5 bases and J gave up 6 bases; unmatched junction bases: 11. The chain's CDR3 is CASSPSPDRGRQTQYF. As DNA, the CDR3 is TGTGCCAGCAGTCCATCTCCGGACAGGGGGCGACAGACCCAGTACTTC.

In its sample, this clone was seen once. The chain recombines TRBV2 with TRBJ2-2; D is uncertain. V was trimmed by 3 bases and J by 1 base, leaving 6 bases between them. Germline V CDR1 and CDR2: SNHLY, FYNNEI. CDR3 length: 14 residues. CDR3 sequence (DNA): TGTGCCAGCAGTGATAAACGGAACACCGGGGAGCTGTTTTTT. Residues: CASSDKRNTGELFF.

This clone has just a few counts. Within the sample, other DNA sequences also encode this same CDR3. The rearrangement joins TRBV18 to TRBJ2-7, with D perhaps TRBD1 (6 bases). The CDR3 has 14 amino acids. The ends were cut back, 2 bases at V and 7 bases at J, with 15 bases in the middle. CDR1 and CDR2 from the germline V gene are KGHSH and LQKENI. CDR3 in amino acids: CASSPGQGPGEQYF. The CDR3, as DNA: TGTGCCAGCTCACCAGGGCAGGGGCCTGGGGAGCAGTACTTC.

The rearrangement uses TRBV18 and TRBJ2-3, with TRBD2 matching over 7 bases. CDR1 is KGHSH, CDR2 LQKENI, per germline. This CDR3 is built from 13 residues. J was trimmed by 4 bases and V by 6 bases; bases with no gene match: 4. The CDR3 reads CASSRLAADTQYF. CDR3 coding DNA: TGTGCCAGCTCTAGGCTAGCGGCAGATACGCAGTATTTT.

The chain has TRBV5-1 and TRBJ1-4; D unclear. Germline V gene data show CDR1 as SGHRS and CDR2 as YFSETQ. V gave up 5 bases and J gave up 0 bases, with 8 bases separating them. The CDR3 loop spans 14 amino acids. The CDR3 DNA is TGCGCCAGCAGACCTGGGTCAACTAATGAAAAACTGTTTTTT. It is translated as CASRPGSTNEKLFF.